A selection of T cell receptor beta chains follows, all from one sample in a study of T-cell reconstitution after alpha-beta-depleted transplantation in children. TCRdb called the PCR reads again in MiXCR, with one record for every CDR3 protein. The repertoire holds 700,000 to 850,000 distinct CDR3 sequences, with approximately 15% as singletons. Source: PBMCs, mostly from graft donor cells, taken 360 days after TCRalphabeta/CD19-depleted stem cell transplant. These TCRs come from a male patient between 10 and 17 years old who had a stem cell transplant for acute lymphoblastic leukemia, so the T cells may come from the graft donor. CDR3s include the opening cysteine and the closing phenylalanine or tryptophan. Fields, in order: J gene, D gene, V gene, clone size, CDR3 protein, CDR3 DNA. The D gene is left open where the match is weak. Size tells how often a clone was seen (once, few, many) or the class of an expanded clone, and some rows leave it out.

j_call: TRBJ2-7; d_call: .; v_call: TRBV4-1; clone_size: .; cdr3_aa: CASSQVLAIHEQYF; cdr3_nt: TGCGCCAGCAGCCAGGTCCTAGCGATCCACGAGCAGTACTTC
j_call: TRBJ2-2; d_call: .; v_call: TRBV7-2; clone_size: .; cdr3_aa: CASRIAETNTGELFF; cdr3_nt: TGTGCCAGCAGGATAGCGGAGACGAACACCGGGGAGCTGTTTTTT
j_call: TRBJ2-7; d_call: TRBD2; v_call: TRBV11-2; clone_size: few; cdr3_aa: CASSLESILAGYEQYF; cdr3_nt: TGTGCCAGCAGCTTAGAGTCTATACTAGCGGGATACGAGCAGTACTTC
j_call: TRBJ2-3; d_call: TRBD2; v_call: TRBV9; clone_size: .; cdr3_aa: CASSVASSGKLDTQYF; cdr3_nt: TGTGCCAGCAGCGTAGCTTCTAGCGGGAAACTAGATACGCAGTATTTT
j_call: TRBJ2-3; d_call: .; v_call: TRBV11-2; clone_size: .; cdr3_aa: CASSLWEHLSTDTQYF; cdr3_nt: TGTGCCAGCAGCTTATGGGAGCACCTTAGCACAGATACGCAGTATTTT
j_call: TRBJ2-1; d_call: TRBD2; v_call: TRBV5-1; clone_size: .; cdr3_aa: CASRSTGTIYNEQFF; cdr3_nt: TGCGCCAGCAGATCGACCGGGACTATTTACAATGAGCAGTTCTTC
j_call: TRBJ2-1; d_call: TRBD2; v_call: TRBV5-5; clone_size: .; cdr3_aa: CASSLSLAGGFSYNEQFF; cdr3_nt: TGTGCCAGCAGCTTGTCACTAGCGGGAGGCTTTTCCTACAATGAGCAGTTCTTC
j_call: TRBJ2-7; d_call: TRBD2; v_call: TRBV7-2; clone_size: .; cdr3_aa: CASSIGTSGRKQYF; cdr3_nt: TGTGCCAGCAGCATCGGGACTAGCGGGAGAAAGCAGTACTTC
j_call: TRBJ1-2; d_call: .; v_call: TRBV20-1; clone_size: few; cdr3_aa: CSARKRTQAYGYTF; cdr3_nt: TGCAGTGCTAGAAAGCGGACACAGGCGTATGGCTACACCTTC
j_call: TRBJ1-4; d_call: .; v_call: TRBV27; clone_size: few; cdr3_aa: CASSLTQVPWEKLFF; cdr3_nt: TGTGCCAGCAGTTTAACCCAGGTACCTTGGGAAAAACTGTTTTTT
j_call: TRBJ2-5; d_call: .; v_call: TRBV27; clone_size: few; cdr3_aa: CASSPYSSKTQYF; cdr3_nt: TGTGCCAGCAGTCCCTACAGTTCGAAGACCCAGTACTTC
j_call: TRBJ2-1; d_call: .; v_call: TRBV27; clone_size: few; cdr3_aa: CASSLMGYSYNEQFF; cdr3_nt: TGTGCCAGCAGTTTAATGGGTTACTCCTACAATGAGCAGTTCTTC
j_call: TRBJ2-7; d_call: .; v_call: TRBV7-8; clone_size: .; cdr3_aa: CASSVKGSGYEQYF; cdr3_nt: TGTGCCAGCAGCGTGAAGGGGAGCGGCTACGAGCAGTACTTC
j_call: TRBJ2-1; d_call: TRBD2; v_call: TRBV3-1; clone_size: .; cdr3_aa: CASKTTSGRHEQFF; cdr3_nt: TGTGCCAGCAAGACGACTAGCGGGAGGCATGAGCAGTTCTTC
j_call: TRBJ2-1; d_call: .; v_call: TRBV12-3/TRBV12-4; clone_size: .; cdr3_aa: CASSLAGVSWNEQFF; cdr3_nt: TGTGCCAGCAGTTTAGCGGGAGTGTCTTGGAATGAGCAGTTCTTC
j_call: TRBJ2-1; d_call: TRBD2; v_call: TRBV15; clone_size: .; cdr3_aa: CATSRTGSGMGNEQFF; cdr3_nt: TGTGCCACCAGCAGGACGGGGAGCGGGATGGGCAATGAGCAGTTCTTC
j_call: TRBJ2-5; d_call: .; v_call: TRBV12-3/TRBV12-4; clone_size: few; cdr3_aa: CASRHVDVGETQYF; cdr3_nt: TGTGCCAGCAGACACGTGGATGTAGGAGAGACCCAGTACTTC